The clone carrying this T cell receptor (beta chain) is termed medium-sized (0.01 to 0.1%). Antigen specificity is unknown. Whole blood was used without fractionation, so all unsorted peripheral T cells were included. These data come from a study of HIV-infected patients and healthy controls. Findings and limits, study-wide: HIV+ repertoires were severely depleted of MAIT alpha-chain CDR3s, unlike healthy controls. Eight alpha and eight beta V genes differed significantly in mean usage between HIV-infected patients and controls. Healthy controls shared more CDR3 sequences between individuals than HIV-infected patients did.

Trimming took 11 bases from V and 1 from J, leaving 21 bases between them. The CDR3 totals 16 residues. Germline CDR1 is MNHNS and CDR2 is SASEGT. Reverse transcription used about 500 ng RNA and constant-region primers for alpha and beta. Each of the alpha and beta chains got its own library through chain-specific third strand synthesis with indices. Priming off the SP2 site generated the second strand. TCRdb used MiXCR to reprocess the 5' RACE reads, holding one entry per CDR3 protein. The sample holds about 10,000 distinct CDR3 sequences, approximately 8% seen once. The receptor was derived from an adult in good health. The sample taken for sequencing was blood. V usage is TRBV6-1 and J usage is TRBJ2-4; possibly TRBD1 or TRBD2 for D (7 bases each). Written as DNA, the CDR3 is TGTGCCCTTGGGGGGGAGACAGGGACGGCCAAAAACATTCAGTACTTC. This codes for CALGGETGTAKNIQYF.